Listed below are T cell receptor beta chains from one sample, sequenced in a study of T cell responses to AZD1222 COVID-19 vaccine. Assay: immunoSEQ multiplex PCR; the TCRdb copy retains only in-frame clones and omits some. The sample lists over 150,000 clones, 90% seen once, with roughly 1.6% in the top ten. Here the sequenced sample was peripheral blood, taken on day 0 of AZD1222 vaccination. These receptors were obtained from an adult in good health. CDR3s include the opening cysteine and the closing phenylalanine or tryptophan. The order of the fields is D gene, V gene, clone size, J gene, CDR3 DNA, CDR3 protein. D genes are given only for firm matches. Clone size appears in some rows only: once, few, many, or a class for an expanded clone.

>NA|TRBV2|NA|TRBJ1-2
TGTGCCAGCAGCAGAACAGGGAACGGCTACACCTTC
CASSRTGNGYTF
>NA|TRBV29-1|once|TRBJ2-7
TGCAGCGTTTTCTCAGAAGCCTACGAGCAGTACTTC
CSVFSEAYEQYF
>NA|TRBV10-1|NA|TRBJ2-7
TGCGCCAGCAGTCCAGGGAGAACCTACGAGCAGTACTTC
CASSPGRTYEQYF
>NA|TRBV30|NA|TRBJ1-1
TGTGCCTGGAGTGTACGTTCGTTTGGGGGACGGAACACTGAAGCTTTCTTT
CAWSVRSFGGRNTEAFF
>NA|TRBV24-1|NA|TRBJ2-6
TGTGCCACCAGTGATTCACAGGGATCGGGGGCCAACGTCCTGACTTTC
CATSDSQGSGANVLTF
>TRBD2|TRBV18|NA|TRBJ2-1
TGTGCCAGCTCCGCTAGCGGAGTTTACTCCTACAATGAGCAGTTCTTC
CASSASGVYSYNEQFF
>NA|TRBV4-2|NA|TRBJ1-3
TGTGCCAGCAGCCAAGATCCAATAATAAATAGTAAGAGCTCTGGAAACACCATATATTTT
CASSQDPIINSKSSGNTIYF
>NA|TRBV28|NA|TRBJ1-2
TGTGCCAGCAGTTTTGCTTATCCGGGACGGGGGAAGTGGGACTATGGCTACACCTTC
CASSFAYPGRGKWDYGYTF
>NA|TRBV20-1|NA|TRBJ1-1
TGCAGTGCTAGTGGGGGGAGCAACACTGAAGCTTTCTTT
CSASGGSNTEAFF
>TRBD1|TRBV28|once|TRBJ2-1
TGTGCCAGCAGTGCATACTGGACAGGGGGCTTCTACAATGAGCAGTTCTTC
CASSAYWTGGFYNEQFF
>TRBD1|TRBV7-3|NA|TRBJ1-5
TGTGCCAGCAGATCCCGACAGGGGAAGGGCAATCAGCCCCAGCATTTT
CASRSRQGKGNQPQHF
>NA|TRBV2|NA|TRBJ1-3
TGTGCCAGCGAAGGGTTAATCTCTGGAAACACCATATATTTT
CASEGLISGNTIYF
>TRBD1|TRBV5-1|NA|TRBJ1-3
TGCGCCAGCAGCCCCGGGACAGAGGGAAACACCATATATTTT
CASSPGTEGNTIYF
>TRBD1|TRBV5-1|NA|TRBJ1-5
TGCGCCAGCAGCTGGGACAGGGGGCCGAATCAGCCCCAGCATTTT
CASSWDRGPNQPQHF
>NA|TRBV7-9|NA|TRBJ1-2
TGTGCCAGCAGCTGGACCTCAAAGGCTACTAACTATGGCTACACCTTC
CASSWTSKATNYGYTF
>NA|TRBV27|NA|TRBJ1-1
TGTGCCAGCAGTTTATCGGTGGAGAACACTGAAGCTTTCTTT
CASSLSVENTEAFF
>NA|TRBV6-5|NA|TRBJ1-2
TGTGCCAGCGGACAGCCGAGCTATGGCTACACCTTC
CASGQPSYGYTF
>NA|TRBV10-3|NA|TRBJ1-6
TGTGCCATCAGTGATGGACAGACCTTATCACCCCTCCACTTT
CAISDGQTLSPLHF
>NA|TRBV3-1/TRBV3-2|few|TRBJ1-2
TGTGCCAGCAGCCAAGTAAATGGAGGCTACACCTTC
CASSQVNGGYTF
>NA|TRBV5-1|once|TRBJ1-6
TGCGCCAGCAGTTACAGGTGGGACCCCTATAATTCACCCCTCCACTTT
CASSYRWDPYNSPLHF
>TRBD1|TRBV6-2/TRBV6-3|NA|TRBJ2-1
TGTGCCAGCAGTTCCGGGACAGGGGCCTACAATGAGCAGTTCTTC
CASSSGTGAYNEQFF
>NA|TRBV3-1/TRBV3-2|NA|TRBJ1-3
TGTGCCAGCAGCCAAGAATGGGGTATCGGTGGAAACACCATATATTTT
CASSQEWGIGGNTIYF
>NA|TRBV5-6|NA|TRBJ1-1
TGTGCCAGCTCAAAAAACACTGAAGCTTTCTTT
CASSKNTEAFF
>TRBD1|TRBV4-1|few|TRBJ1-2
TGCGCCAGCAGCCCGCAGACAGGGGCTAACTATGGCTACACCTTC
CASSPQTGANYGYTF
>NA|TRBV7-2|NA|TRBJ1-3
TGTGCCAGCAGCCCACAGGCGGCTGGAAACACCATATATTTT
CASSPQAAGNTIYF
>NA|TRBV6-2/TRBV6-3|NA|TRBJ1-2
TGTGCCAGCAGTTACCCGAGGGAAGGCTACACCTTC
CASSYPREGYTF
>NA|TRBV7-2|NA|TRBJ1-1
TGTGCCAGCCTACGGGAATCTACAGCTTTGGGGAACACTGAAGCTTTCTTT
CASLRESTALGNTEAFF